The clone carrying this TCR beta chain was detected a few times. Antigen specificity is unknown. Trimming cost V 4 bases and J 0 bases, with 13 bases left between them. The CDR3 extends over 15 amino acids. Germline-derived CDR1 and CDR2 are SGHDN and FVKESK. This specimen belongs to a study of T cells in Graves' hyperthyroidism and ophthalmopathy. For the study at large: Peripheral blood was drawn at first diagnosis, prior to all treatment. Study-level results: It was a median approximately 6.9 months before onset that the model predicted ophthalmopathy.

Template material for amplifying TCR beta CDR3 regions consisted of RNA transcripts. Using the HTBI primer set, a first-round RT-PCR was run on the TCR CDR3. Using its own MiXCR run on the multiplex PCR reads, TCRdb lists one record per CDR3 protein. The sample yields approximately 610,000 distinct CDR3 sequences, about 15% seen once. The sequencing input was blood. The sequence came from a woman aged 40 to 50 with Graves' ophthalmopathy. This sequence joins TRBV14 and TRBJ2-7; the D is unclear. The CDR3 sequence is CASSPDTTPSYEQYF. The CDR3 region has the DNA TGTGCCAGCAGCCCAGATACTACTCCCTCCTACGAGCAGTACTTC. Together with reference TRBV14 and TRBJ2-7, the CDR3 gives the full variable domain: EAGVTQFPSHSVIEKGQTVTLRCDPISGHDNLYWYRRVMGKEIKFLLHFVKESKQDESGMPNNRFLAERTGGTYSTLKVQPAELEDSGVYFCASSPDTTPSYEQYFGPGTRLTVT.